These 25 T cell receptor beta chains originate from one sample sequenced in a study of early T cells in non-severe SARS-CoV-2 infection. TCRdb used MiXCR to reprocess the 5' RACE reads, holding one entry per CDR3 protein. The sample gives about 35,000 distinct CDR3 sequences, less than 7% of which show up once; 3.5% to 4.5% is in the top ten. Sequenced here: whole blood, sampled at baseline. The receptor set was obtained from an adult who was a healthcare worker with PCR-confirmed SARS-CoV-2 infection or an uninfected control (not recorded which).

In this sample, this clonotype turned up many times. The V call is TRBV6-6, the J call TRBJ2-5, with 10 bases fitting TRBD1. The CDR3 loop spans 16 amino acids. The germline gives CDR1 MNHNY, CDR2 SVGAGI (reference sequence). With V trimmed by 2 bases and J by 0 bases, 3 bases remained unmatched. The CDR3 loop reads CASSYLGQGYQETQYF. As DNA, the CDR3 is TGTGCCAGCAGTTACCTGGGACAGGGGTACCAAGAGACCCAGTACTTC.

This clonotype came up many times. The CDR3 spells CASSQGTGVNTEAFF. In DNA, the CDR3 is TGCGCCAGCAGCCAGGGGACAGGGGTGAACACTGAAGCTTTCTTT. This chain connects TRBV4-1 to TRBJ1-1; 10 bases are shared with TRBD1. Germline assignment: CDR1 MGHRA and CDR2 YSYEKL. The CDR3 has 15 amino acids. After removal of 3 bases from V and 0 bases from J, the junction contained 1 base not matched to a gene.

This clonotype was found many times. The J gene is TRBJ2-7, the V gene TRBV20-1, with 9 bases fitting TRBD2. J was trimmed by 5 bases and V by 0 bases; bases with no gene match: 8. The V gene's germline CDR1 is DFQATT and CDR2 SNEGSKA (reference sequence). The CDR3 is made up of 15 amino acids. The CDR3 spells CSARDLGTSPHEQYF. In DNA, the CDR3 is TGCAGTGCTAGAGATCTGGGGACTAGCCCCCACGAGCAGTACTTC.

This clonotype showed up just a few times. V is TRBV7-8 and J is TRBJ1-3; no firm D call. The germline CDR1 and CDR2 sequences are SGHVS and FQNEAQ. V was clipped by 5 bases and J by 2 bases, with 16 bases between them. The CDR3 totals 16 residues. The CDR3 region is CASSAMTPVAGNTIYF. The CDR3 bases are TGTGCCAGCAGCGCTATGACGCCTGTTGCTGGAAACACCATATATTTT.

CDR3 residues: CSAGDRGRGELFF. The CDR3 region has the DNA TGCAGCGCCGGAGACAGGGGGCGGGGGGAGCTGTTTTTT. The rearrangement joins TRBV29-1 to TRBJ2-2, with 10 bases identical to TRBD1. J was trimmed by 8 bases and V by 7 bases; bases with no gene match: 7. In germline, CDR1 is SQVTM, CDR2 ANQGSEA. There are 13 residues in the CDR3.

In its sample, this clonotype was seen many times. The chain uses TRBV20-1 and TRBJ2-5; 7 nucleotides match TRBD2. Germline CDR1 and CDR2: DFQATT and SNEGSKA (reference sequence). V lost 5 bases and J lost 5; bases outside the gene matches: 5. The CDR3 covers 12 residues. In DNA form, the CDR3 reads TGCAGTGCTCCGACTAGCTGGGAGACCCAGTACTTC. Protein sequence: CSAPTSWETQYF.

This clonotype was counted ten times or more. The V call is TRBV10-3, the J call TRBJ1-2; the D gene is possibly TRBD1 (5 bases). The germline gives CDR1 ENHRY, CDR2 SYGVKD. The CDR3 is made up of 14 amino acids. Trimming shortened V by 4 bases and J by 6 bases, and 15 bases separated the two germline ends. The CDR3 DNA sequence: TGTGCCATCAGTGGTTCAAGGGGCTGGGATGGCTACACCTTC. This encodes CAISGSRGWDGYTF.

This clonotype was counted between two and nine times. V gene TRBV12-3 or TRBV12-4 combines with J gene TRBJ2-7; 7 positions agree with TRBD1. The CDR3 has 15 amino acids. The junction had 11 bases not matched to a gene; V was cut back by 6 bases and J by 3 bases. The chain's CDR3 is CASSRFRDRIYEQYF. CDR3 bases: TGTGCCAGCAGCCGTTTCCGGGACAGAATCTACGAGCAGTACTTC.

This clonotype came up many times. This chain joins TRBV7-6 and TRBJ1-1; maybe TRBD1 (5 bases). The V gene's germline CDR1 is SGHVS and CDR2 FNYEAQ. Trimming stripped 3 bases from V and 4 bases from J, with 9 bases between. The length of the CDR3 is 13 residues. The CDR3 loop reads CASSFGAGTEAFF. Here the CDR3 DNA reads TGTGCCAGCAGCTTCGGGGCTGGCACTGAAGCTTTCTTT.

This clonotype occurred a few times. This chain connects TRBV6-6 to TRBJ2-3; either TRBD1 or TRBD2 may fit D (6 bases each). Per the germline V gene, CDR1 is MNHNY and CDR2 is SVGAGI (reference sequence). With 2 bases removed from V and 3 bases from J, the gap between germline ends came to 12 bases. The length of the CDR3 is 15 residues. CDR3 bases: TGTGCCAGCAGTTACCCGGAGGGGGGTACAGATACGCAGTATTTT. Translation: CASSYPEGGTDTQYF.

This clonotype was counted ten times or more. The V call is TRBV12-3 or TRBV12-4, the J call TRBJ2-3; 11 bases align to TRBD2. Trimming took 1 base from V and 0 from J; bases not matched to a gene: 6. CDR3 length: 18 residues. The CDR3 spells CASSLVRLAGLSTDTQYF. As DNA, the CDR3 is TGTGCCAGCAGTTTAGTTCGACTAGCGGGGCTCAGCACAGATACGCAGTATTTT.

This clonotype occurred many times. The chain uses TRBV5-6 and TRBJ2-1; D not resolved. The CDR3 covers 15 residues. The germline V gene has CDR1 SGHDT and CDR2 YYEEEE. The V and J ends lost 3 bases and 0 bases respectively, with 10 bases between them. The CDR3 here is CASSSTPSSYNEQFF. The CDR3, as DNA: TGTGCCAGCAGCTCGACTCCCAGCTCCTACAATGAGCAGTTCTTC.

This clonotype was seen ten or more times. This chain uses TRBV29-1 with TRBJ2-1; 13 bases fit TRBD2. Germline CDR1 and CDR2: SQVTM and ANQGSEA. CDR3 length: 17 amino acids. After removal of 5 bases from V and 0 bases from J, the junction contained 7 bases not matched to a gene. The CDR3 protein is CSVIGLAGDVSYNEQFF. In DNA form, the CDR3 reads TGCAGCGTTATTGGACTAGCGGGAGATGTCTCCTACAATGAGCAGTTCTTC.

The sample holds many counts of this clonotype. V is TRBV5-6 and J is TRBJ2-3, with 9 bases aligning to TRBD2. CDR3 length: 14 amino acids. Trimming at V came to 0 bases and at J to 5 bases, leaving 1 base not matched to a gene. Germline CDR1 reads SGHDT; CDR2 reads YYEEEE. CDR3 in amino acids: CASSLGGRGDTQYF. CDR3 DNA sequence: TGTGCCAGCAGCTTGGGCGGGAGGGGAGATACGCAGTATTTT.

This clonotype was detected many times. In nucleotides, the CDR3 is TGTGCTAGTGGTTCAGGGACTAGCGGGAGGTCTAGCACAGATACGCAGTATTTT. Translation gives CASGSGTSGRSSTDTQYF. The rearrangement joins TRBV12-5 to TRBJ2-3; TRBD2 matches 15 bases. Germline CDR1 reads LGHNT; CDR2 reads FRNRAP. The length of the CDR3 is 18 residues. J gave up 0 bases and V 4 bases, and 5 bases lay outside the gene matches.

The rearrangement uses TRBV5-1 and TRBJ2-5; tentatively, D is TRBD1 or TRBD2 (5 bases each). V was shortened by 4 bases and J by 4 bases, with 11 bases between the two germline ends. The CDR3 covers 13 residues. Germline V gives CDR1 SGHRS, CDR2 YFSETQ. The CDR3 spells CASSAGTRETQYF. The CDR3, as DNA: TGCGCCAGCAGCGCCGGGACGCGAGAGACCCAGTACTTC.

This clonotype was detected ten times or more. V is TRBV7-8 and J is TRBJ2-1, with 11 bases lining up with TRBD1. The CDR3 length is 13 residues. In germline, CDR1 is SGHVS, CDR2 FQNEAQ. V lost 6 bases and J lost 6; bases outside the gene matches: 1. The CDR3 here is CASRGTGGNEQFF. Written as DNA, the CDR3 is TGTGCCAGCAGGGGGACAGGGGGCAATGAGCAGTTCTTC.

This clonotype was picked up many times. The chain recombines TRBV3-1 with TRBJ1-2; TRBD1 might be the D (6 bases). The CDR3 is made up of 13 amino acids. Germline CDR1 and CDR2: LGHDT and YNNKEL (reference sequence). The V gene lost 3 bases and the J gene lost 7 bases, with 12 bases spanning the gap. The CDR3 coding sequence is TGTGCCAGCAGCCAGGGAGGGGGAAGTGGCTACACCTTC. Its protein product is CASSQGGGSGYTF. Combining the CDR3 with reference TRBV3-1 and TRBJ1-2 gives the whole variable domain DTAVSQTPKYLVTQMGNDKSIKCEQNLGHDTMYWYKQDSKKFLKIMFSYNNKELIINETVPNRFSPKSPDKAHLNLHINSLELGDSAVYFCASSQGGGSGYTFGSGTRLTVV.

Concerning this clonotype itself: This may stem from a read error, because a much larger clone lies one nucleotide away. The chain is built from TRBV5-4 and TRBJ2-1; TRBD1 matches at 7 bases. The CDR3 runs to 16 residues. The germline V gene has CDR1 SGHNT and CDR2 YYREEE (reference sequence). V trimming: 4 bases; J trimming: 2 bases; junction bases outside the gene matches: 9. The CDR3 sequence is CASSLKGQTTYNEQFF. Here the CDR3 DNA reads TGTGCCAGCAGCCTGAAGGGACAGACAACCTACAATGAGCAGTTCTTC.

This clonotype showed up many times. The gene calls are TRBV7-9 and TRBJ2-7, with TRBD1 matching 7 bases. Losses at the gene ends were 4 bases for V and 5 bases for J; bases not matched to a gene: 11. There are 15 residues in the CDR3. Per the germline V gene, CDR1 is SEHNR and CDR2 is FQNEAQ (reference sequence). Here the CDR3 DNA reads TGTGCCAGCAGCTCGAAAACAGGGGTGTGGGACGAGCAGTACTTC. It is translated as CASSSKTGVWDEQYF.

In the case of this clonotype: Being one base from a much bigger clone, this may be a read error. The rearrangement uses TRBV12-3 or TRBV12-4 and TRBJ2-7; 7 bases map to TRBD1. J was trimmed by 2 bases and V by 6 bases; bases with no gene match: 10. The CDR3 spans 15 residues. CDR3 DNA: TGTGCCAGCAGCTGGGACAGCCAACGCACCTACGAGCAGTACTTC. Protein product: CASSWDSQRTYEQYF.

This clonotype was counted ten times or more. This chain joins TRBV14 and TRBJ2-3, with no clear D. CDR1 is SGHDN and CDR2 is FVKESK in the germline V gene. The CDR3 runs 13 residues. V was cut by 4 bases and J by 2 bases, with 7 bases left in between. CDR3 loop: CASSLTNTDTQYF. CDR3 sequence (DNA): TGTGCCAGCAGCCTTACGAACACAGATACGCAGTATTTT. Using reference TRBV14 and TRBJ2-3 for the parts outside the CDR3, the full variable domain is EAGVTQFPSHSVIEKGQTVTLRCDPISGHDNLYWYRRVMGKEIKFLLHFVKESKQDESGMPNNRFLAERTGGTYSTLKVQPAELEDSGVYFCASSLTNTDTQYFGPGTRLTVL.

Ten or more counts support this clonotype. The chain has TRBV30 and TRBJ2-3; TRBD2 matches at 11 bases. Germline loops: CDR1 GTSNPN, CDR2 SVGIG (reference sequence). CDR3 length: 15 residues. J lost 3 bases, V lost 5 bases, and 7 bases had no gene match. CDR3 protein: CAWGRSGGATDTQYF. The DNA of the CDR3 is TGTGCCTGGGGTCGTAGCGGGGGGGCGACAGATACGCAGTATTTT.

This clonotype was found many times. The CDR3 loop reads CASTASARTGELFF. The CDR3, as DNA: TGCGCCAGCACAGCTAGCGCAAGAACCGGGGAGCTGTTTTTT. This chain links TRBV10-2 with TRBJ2-2; a weak D match, TRBD2 (6 bases). CDR1 WSHSY and CDR2 SAAADI come from the germline V gene. This CDR3 region has 14 residues. With 7 bases removed from V and 5 bases from J, the gap between germline ends came to 14 bases.

This clonotype was picked up many times. This chain connects TRBV7-6 to TRBJ2-7; TRBD2 is a possible D gene (5 bases). Trimming pared 5 bases from V and 7 bases from J, leaving 15 bases between. Germline lookup yields CDR1 SGHVS and CDR2 FNYEAQ. The CDR3 has 13 residues. The CDR3 loop is CASSLTPGREQYF. Written as DNA, the CDR3 is TGTGCCAGCAGCCTGACACCGGGGAGAGAGCAGTACTTC.